This section outlines one T cell receptor (beta chain) sequence together with its context. This specimen comes from a study of cytomegalovirus exposure and HLA in healthy donors. J was trimmed by 5 bases and V by 4 bases; bases with no gene match: 16. Germline V gene lookup returns CDR1 MGHRA and CDR2 YSYEKL. This CDR3 has 18 residues. The PCR made use of 60 Vbeta and 13 Jbeta primers. Repertoires were generated with immunoSEQ multiplex PCR, while TCRdb's copy carries only in-frame clones and drops some. The repertoire has approximately 70,000 clones, roughly 76% of them found once; the top ten carry around 7.6%.

Sequences were obtained from PBMCs. The receptor was isolated from a man in his sixties in good health and CMV-seropositive. J is TRBJ2-3 and V is TRBV4-1; 9 bases are shared with TRBD2. The DNA for the CDR3 is TGCGCCAGCAGCCTGGGGGGGGTAGCGGGGGCCCGCGTAGATACGCAGTATTTT. Amino acids: CASSLGGVAGARVDTQYF.